This T cell receptor (beta chain) was documented in a study of T-cell reconstitution after alpha-beta-depleted transplantation in children. Points from the study as a whole: The study reportedly traced alpha-beta T cells about two months after transplant to several hundred expanded graft clones. A year had passed since transplant, and T-cell counts and diversity by then came mostly from newly produced T cells.

The CDR3 is made up of 16 amino acids. CDR1 and CDR2 (germline): SGHRS, YFSETQ. Trimming cost V 0 bases and J 8 bases, with 21 bases left between them. Concerning this clonotype: Antigen specificity is unknown.

Unique molecular identifiers were incorporated during preparation of the TCRbeta library. TCRdb ran MiXCR on the PCR reads and lists one entry per CDR3 protein. The sample contains about 1,000,000 distinct CDR3 sequences, 25% to 30% of which appear only once. The material was PBMCs, mostly from graft donor cells, obtained 360 days after TCRalphabeta/CD19-depleted stem cell transplant. The TCR comes from a boy in the first two years of life who had a stem cell transplant for SCID, so the T cells may come from the graft donor. The rearrangement joins TRBV5-1 to TRBJ2-7; D is possibly TRBD2 (5 bases). CDR3 coding DNA: TGCGCCAGCAGCTTGGAGGTTGGCGGAGGAAACAACAAGCAGTACTTC. Amino acids: CASSLEVGGGNNKQYF.